This T cell receptor (beta chain) originates from a study of radiation and T cells in renal cell carcinoma. Germline V gene lookup returns CDR1 LNHNV and CDR2 YYDKDF (reference sequence). This CDR3 is 16 amino acids long. V was pared by 3 bases and J by 0 bases, with 12 bases between. Time point given: blood 4 weeks post-SBRT, at nephrectomy. This sample's treatment: 15 Gy SBRT to primary tumor, nephrectomy 4 weeks later. Nephrectomy followed 15 Gy stereotactic body radiation by 4 weeks. The tumor was a clear cell renal cell carcinoma. Study-level findings and limits: From baseline, blood top tumor clonotypes peaked at 2 weeks post-radiation. Pretreatment tumor biopsies were lacking, so baseline clonotypes are unknown.

Only in-frame clones appear in the TCRdb table, and some are missing; sequencing was by immunoSEQ multiplex PCR. The sample lists approximately 86,000 clones, approximately 86% occurring once. This clone was recorded only once. The antigen remains unidentified. The sequence derives from a man aged 50 to 59 with renal cell carcinoma. The sample in question was blood, obtained from a patient whose treatment included radiotherapy and nephrectomy. The chain links TRBV15 to TRBJ1-5; D not resolved. The CDR3 loop is CATSSPGRASNQPQHF. The CDR3 region has the DNA TGTGCCACCAGCAGCCCCGGGAGGGCTAGCAATCAGCCCCAGCATTTT.